What follows are 27 T cell receptor beta chains derived from one specimen sequenced in a study of tissue T cells after allogeneic stem cell transplantation. The data were produced by immunoSEQ multiplex PCR, yet TCRdb's version contains in-frame clones alone and is incomplete. This table has roughly 8,700 clones, roughly 49% appearing once. Sample time point: mouse harvest day 7 after allogeneic transplant. Tail vein injection delivered 10^7 T-cell-depleted bone marrow cells and 10^6 splenic CD5+ T cells. Sequencing input: gut tissue. All receptors come from a female BALB/c mouse given C57BL/6 T cells with graft-versus-host disease after an allogeneic hematopoietic cell transplant.

As concerns this clone: The gene symbols are mouse symbols. The CDR3 end is not reached by the read, which stops 1 residue before it; the germline J gene fills it in. The gene calls are TRBV3 and TRBJ1-1; D is unclear. V was trimmed by 2 bases and J by 0 bases, leaving 4 bases between them. The CDR3 covers 13 residues. The germline V gene has CDR1 SNHLY and CDR2 FYNGKV (reference sequence). CDR3 protein: CASSLQQNTEVFF. Partial CDR3 DNA: TGTGCCAGCAGCTTACAACAGAACACAGAAGTCTTC.

This clone appeared once. Mouse names are used for the genes. The CDR3 bases that were read are TGTGCCAGCACCGGGACAAACCCAAACACCGGGCAGCTCTAC. Protein sequence: CASTGTNPNTGQLY. In full, the CDR3 reads CASTGTNPNTGQLYF. The J gene is TRBJ2-2, the V gene TRBV26, with TRBD1 as a possible D gene (6 bases). The read gets to within 1 residue of the CDR3 end, and the germline J gene fills in the rest. Looked up from germline, CDR1 is KGHPV and CDR2 is FQNQEV (reference sequence). V lost 7 bases and J lost 0, with 12 bases in between. The CDR3 length is 15 residues.

Worth noting for this clone: Gene names are the mouse ones. From the germline J gene comes the end of the CDR3, since the read stops 1 residue before it. V usage is TRBV16 and J usage is TRBJ2-4, with 8 bases that match TRBD2. Germline CDR1 and CDR2: SGHSA and FRNQAP. This CDR3 is 14 amino acids long. V dropped 6 bases and J dropped 2; count of bases not matched to a gene: 4. Incomplete CDR3 DNA: TGTGCAAGCAGACTGGGGGTTTTTCAAAACACCTTGTAC. This translates into CASRLGVFQNTLY. The whole CDR3 region reads CASRLGVFQNTLYF.

This clone is large (0.1 to 1%) within its sample. Gene and germline names: mouse. The read falls 1 residue short of the CDR3 end, and the missing part is taken from the germline J gene. The V gene is TRBV13-1, the J gene TRBJ2-7, with 14 bases fitting TRBD2. The CDR3 is made up of 14 amino acids. J was trimmed by 6 bases and V by 3 bases; bases with no gene match: 2. Germline loops: CDR1 NSHNY, CDR2 SYGAGN. The covered CDR3 bases are TGTGCCAGCAGTGCGGGACTGGGGGGGCGTGAACAGTAC. Its translation is CASSAGLGGREQY. The whole CDR3 sequence reads CASSAGLGGREQYF.

Remarks on this clone: Gene and germline names: mouse. The read terminates 1 residue before the CDR3 end, so the remaining end is supplied by the germline J gene. This chain links TRBV13-3 with TRBJ2-2, with D possibly matching TRBD1 (5 bases). This CDR3 has 15 residues. The germline CDR1 and CDR2 sequences are NNHDY and SYVADS. Trimming removed 1 base from V and 4 bases from J, with 11 bases in between. CDR3 DNA, as far as it was read: TGTGCCAGCAGTGATAGGCAGGGCGCCACCGGGCAGCTCTAC. Its translation: CASSDRQGATGQLY. The CDR3 in full is CASSDRQGATGQLYF.

Details on this clone: The genes and germline here are from mouse. The CDR3 sequence: CSSSQSGQGAETLYF. The sequenced CDR3 bases are TGCTCCAGCAGTCAATCGGGACAGGGGGCAGAAACGCTGTAT. V and J are TRBV23 and TRBJ2-3; TRBD1, as called in the table, went unchecked against the DNA. The sequenced fragment ends 1 residue before the CDR3 boundary, so the rest is inferred from the germline J gene. The V gene's germline CDR1 is KGHTA and CDR2 FQNQQP. The CDR3 has 15 amino acids.

Notes on this clone: The gene names given are mouse names. The read terminates 1 residue ahead of where the CDR3 ends, so the germline J gene completes it. The chain uses TRBV12-2 and TRBJ2-5; 8 bases match TRBD2. With V trimmed by 3 bases and J by 1 base, 2 bases remained unmatched. This CDR3 is 14 amino acids long. Germline-derived CDR1 and CDR2 are SGHLS and HYDKME. The CDR3 loop reads CASSKDWDQDTQYF. The sequenced CDR3 bases are TGTGCCAGCTCTAAGGACTGGGACCAAGACACCCAGTAC.

A remark on this clone: Gene names are mouse gene names. The read ends 1 residue shy of where the CDR3 ends; the end is completed using the germline J gene. The V gene is TRBV3, the J gene TRBJ2-4, with a tentative D call TRBD2 (6 bases). CDR1 and CDR2 (germline): SNHLY, FYNGKV (reference sequence). The germline V and J ends were trimmed by 0 bases and 3 bases, with 7 bases remaining between them. The CDR3 sequence is 14 residues long. The CDR3 DNA, read in part, is TGTGCCAGCAGCTTAGCCTGGGGACAAAACACCTTGTAC. It yields the protein CASSLAWGQNTLY. The entire CDR3 sequence reads CASSLAWGQNTLYF.

As for this clone: The genes and germline here are from mouse. Read coverage stops 1 residue before the CDR3 terminus; the germline J gene supplies the remainder. This sequence joins TRBV1 and TRBJ2-1; 11 nucleotides align to TRBD1. Germline V gene lookup returns CDR1 NSQYPW and CDR2 LRSPGD (reference sequence). V lost 2 bases and J lost 7; bases outside the gene matches: 1. The CDR3 loop spans 14 amino acids. CDR3 residues: CTCSARDRGAEQFF. CDR3 DNA (partial): TGCACCTGCAGTGCAAGGGACAGGGGGGCTGAGCAGTTC.

This clone was observed a few times. A read error may be the cause here, since a much bigger clone is one base away. Genes here carry mouse names. This CDR3 is CASSDPNNQAPLF. CDR3 DNA, as far as it was read: TGTGCCAGCAGTGATCCTAACAACCAGGCTCCGCTT. This chain uses TRBV13-1 with TRBJ1-5; D gene unclear. The CDR3 end lies 1 residue beyond the end of the read and is filled in from the germline J gene. Per the germline V gene, CDR1 is NSHNY and CDR2 is SYGAGN. V lost 1 base, J lost 0 bases, and 2 bases lay in between. This CDR3 has 13 residues.

On this clone: Mouse gene names and germline throughout. The CDR3 is cut off 1 residue early in the read; its end comes from the germline J gene. The chain uses TRBV2 and TRBJ1-4; D is ambiguous. CDR3 size: 14 residues. V shed 2 bases and J shed 4 bases, with 8 bases lying between them. Germline V gene lookup returns CDR1 LGHNA and CDR2 YSYQKL. CDR3 bases read: TGTGCCAGCAGCCAAAGCCCCTACAACGAAAGATTATTT. Amino acid sequence: CASSQSPYNERLF. The CDR3 in its entirety is CASSQSPYNERLFF.

With respect to this clone: All gene names here are mouse names. The read stops 1 residue short of the end of the CDR3; the missing end is completed from the germline J gene. V usage is TRBV26 and J usage is TRBJ1-1, with a weak D call TRBD1 (5 bases). V was shortened by 5 bases and J by 0 bases, with 7 bases between the two germline ends. The CDR3 spans 13 residues. Germline V lookup: CDR1 KGHPV, CDR2 FQNQEV (reference sequence). Partial CDR3 DNA: TGTGCCAGCAGTTGGACATCAAACACAGAAGTCTTC. Amino acid sequence: CASSWTSNTEVF. The full-length CDR3 reads as CASSWTSNTEVFF.

This clone was recorded a few times. Genes and germline are mouse. The CDR3 end lies 1 residue beyond the end of the read and is filled in from the germline J gene. J is TRBJ2-7 and V is TRBV29; possibly TRBD1 or TRBD2 for D (6 bases each). This CDR3 has 13 residues. The V and J ends lost 2 bases and 3 bases respectively, with 8 bases between them. Per germline, CDR1 MSHET and CDR2 SYDVDS. The CDR3 bases that were read are TGTGCTAGCAGTTTAGGGGGCCTCTATGAACAGTAC. The encoded protein is CASSLGGLYEQY. The entire CDR3 sequence reads CASSLGGLYEQYF.

In regard to this clone: The listed genes are named as in mouse. With the read ending 1 residue before the CDR3 end, the germline J gene is used to fill in that end. The gene calls are TRBV13-3 and TRBJ2-7; a possible D gene is TRBD2 (7 bases). This CDR3 spans 15 amino acids. The germline CDR1 and CDR2 sequences are NNHDY and SYVADS. With 2 bases removed from V and 0 bases from J, the gap between germline ends came to 12 bases. The CDR3 protein is CASSEGGGSSYEQYF. The CDR3 bases that were read are TGTGCCAGCAGTGAAGGGGGGGGGAGCTCCTATGAACAGTAC.

About this clone: These gene names are mouse names. The observed sequence ends 1 residue before the CDR3 terminus, with the missing tail filled in from the germline J gene. This chain uses TRBV5 with TRBJ1-4; 7 nucleotides line up with TRBD1. The V segment lost 3 bases and the J segment 0 bases; nucleotides outside the gene matches: 1. Germline V CDR1 and CDR2: LGHNA, YNLKQL (reference sequence). This CDR3 has 15 residues. The CDR3 sequence is CASSQGQFSNERLFF. The CDR3 DNA, read in part, is TGTGCCAGCAGCCAGGGACAGTTTTCCAACGAAAGATTATTT.

By share, this clone counts as medium-sized. Mouse germline and gene names are used. The CDR3 DNA, read in part, is TGTGCCAGCAGCAGGGACAGGAGCTCCTATGAACAGTAC. This translates into CASSRDRSSYEQY. The entire CDR3 protein reads CASSRDRSSYEQYF. The chain is built from TRBV3 and TRBJ2-7, with 8 bases lining up with TRBD1. The CDR3 end is not reached by the read, which stops 1 residue before it; the germline J gene fills it in. The CDR3 contains 14 residues. V trimming: 5 bases; J trimming: 0 bases; junction bases outside the gene matches: 3. CDR1 SNHLY and CDR2 FYNGKV come from the germline V gene (reference sequence).

As to this clone: Gene names refer to mouse genes. The CDR3 extends 1 residue past the end of the read, so its final part is completed from the germline J gene. J is TRBJ2-1 and V is TRBV26; 9 bases match TRBD2. The ends lost 3 bases at V and 6 bases at J; junction bases unmatched: 6. The CDR3 spans 15 residues. CDR1 and CDR2 from the germline V gene are KGHPV and FQNQEV (reference sequence). CDR3 region: CASSLGLGGIAEQFF. CDR3 DNA, as far as it was read: TGTGCCAGCAGTCTCGGGCTGGGGGGGATTGCTGAGCAGTTC.

Details on this clone: Genes and germline are mouse. The read gets to within 1 residue of the CDR3 end, and the germline J gene fills in the rest. J is TRBJ2-4 and V is TRBV4; D is perhaps TRBD1 (7 bases). CDR3 length: 12 amino acids. Trimming pared 3 bases from V and 7 bases from J, leaving 8 bases between. In germline, CDR1 is LGHDT, CDR2 YNNKQL (reference sequence). The covered CDR3 bases are TGTGCCAGCAGCTACAGGGGGGACACCTTGTAC. Protein product: CASSYRGDTLY. The entire CDR3 sequence reads CASSYRGDTLYF.

In its sample, this clone was seen once. Gene names are mouse gene names. The sequence runs out 1 residue before the end of the CDR3; the remainder is reconstructed from the germline J gene. The rearrangement joins TRBV16 to TRBJ2-5, with 7 bases identical to TRBD2. The trim removed 5 bases at V and 2 bases at J, leaving 4 bases unmatched. The CDR3 is 14 residues long. Germline CDR1 and CDR2: SGHSA and FRNQAP. CDR3: CASSPGGGQDTQYF. CDR3 DNA (partial): TGTGCAAGCAGCCCCGGGGGGGGCCAAGACACCCAGTAC.

This clone has more than one count but fewer than ten. Gene names and germline refer to mouse. Sequencing ends 1 residue short of the CDR3 end; the germline J gene provides the rest. This chain joins TRBV26 and TRBJ2-4; D is ambiguous. V gave up 7 bases and J gave up 3 bases, with 8 bases separating them. CDR1 and CDR2 from the germline V gene are KGHPV and FQNQEV (reference sequence). The CDR3 runs 12 residues. The DNA read from the CDR3 is TGTGCCAGCAAAGGGAGACAAAACACCTTGTAC. Translated: CASKGRQNTLY. The CDR3 in its entirety is CASKGRQNTLYF. The full variable domain, its missing parts supplied by reference TRBV26 and TRBJ2-4, is NSKVIQTPRYLVKGQGQKAKMRCIPEKGHPVVFWYQQNKNNEFKFLINFQNQEVLQQIDMTEKRFSAECPSNSPCSLEIQSSEAGDSALYLCASKGRQNTLYFGAGTRLSVL.

Notes on this clone: All gene names here are mouse names. From the germline J gene comes the end of the CDR3, since the read stops 1 residue before it. V usage is TRBV3 and J usage is TRBJ2-7; 10 nucleotides match TRBD2. After removal of 2 bases from V and 7 bases from J, the junction contained 5 bases not matched to a gene. Germline V gives CDR1 SNHLY, CDR2 FYNGKV (reference sequence). This CDR3 contains 14 residues. The CDR3 DNA, read in part, is TGTGCCAGCAGCTTAACCCTGGGGGGGCGAGAACAGTAC. Residues: CASSLTLGGREQY. The full CDR3 protein reads CASSLTLGGREQYF.

This clone has a handful of counts. The listed genes are named as in mouse. With the read ending 1 residue before the CDR3 end, the germline J gene is used to fill in that end. This chain links TRBV29 with TRBJ2-7; 8 positions agree with TRBD2. CDR3 length: 13 residues. V lost 2 bases, J lost 6 bases, and 3 bases stayed unmatched. Germline CDR1 MSHET, CDR2 SYDVDS. The CDR3 spells CASSLNWGFEQYF. The sequenced part of the CDR3 DNA is TGTGCTAGCAGTTTAAACTGGGGGTTTGAACAGTAC.

Worth noting for this clone: Genes here carry mouse names. The CDR3 end is not reached by the read, which stops 1 residue before it; the germline J gene fills it in. The V call is TRBV26, the J call TRBJ2-7; possible D gene TRBD1, 6 bases. V was shortened by 0 bases and J by 3 bases, with 6 bases between the two germline ends. The CDR3 is 13 residues long. Germline V gene sequence: CDR1 KGHPV, CDR2 FQNQEV (reference sequence). CDR3 bases read: TGTGCCAGCAGTCTGTCCAGGGGCTATGAACAGTAC. Translated, it gives CASSLSRGYEQY. From start to end, the CDR3 is CASSLSRGYEQYF. Variable domain in full (rest from reference TRBV26 and TRBJ2-7): NSKVIQTPRYLVKGQGQKAKMRCIPEKGHPVVFWYQQNKNNEFKFLINFQNQEVLQQIDMTEKRFSAECPSNSPCSLEIQSSEAGDSALYLCASSLSRGYEQYFGPGTRLTVL.

A remark on this clone: Genes and germline come from the mouse. The read comes to an end 1 residue before the CDR3 does, leaving the germline J gene to fill in the end. The chain uses TRBV26 and TRBJ1-6; 9 bases align to TRBD1. TRBJ1-6 is annotated as an ORF whose role is uncertain. V lost 4 bases to trimming and J lost 8 bases; unmatched junction nucleotides: 6. CDR1 and CDR2 (germline): KGHPV, FQNQEV (reference sequence). There are 15 residues in the CDR3. The CDR3 DNA, read in part, is TGTGCCAGCAGTCCGACAGGGGGGCGGGATTCGCCCCTCTAC. It translates to CASSPTGGRDSPLY. In full, the CDR3 reads CASSPTGGRDSPLYF.

This clone was observed a single time. The genes are named according to mouse. The read ends 1 residue shy of where the CDR3 ends; the end is completed using the germline J gene. The V and J genes are TRBV29 and TRBJ2-3; 11 bases map to TRBD1. Germline assignment: CDR1 MSHET and CDR2 SYDVDS. Trimming cost V 2 bases and J 1 base; bases outside gene matches: 5. The CDR3 runs 17 residues. The CDR3 bases that were read are TGTGCTAGCAGTTTAAGGGACAGGGGGTTGGGTGCAGAAACGCTGTAT. Its protein is CASSLRDRGLGAETLY. The full CDR3 reads CASSLRDRGLGAETLYF. The complete variable domain, with remaining parts taken from reference TRBV29 and TRBJ2-3, reads DMKVTQMPRYLIKRMGENVLLECGQDMSHETMYWYRQDPGLGLQLIYISYDVDSNSEGDIPKGYRVSRKKREHFSLILDSAKTNQTSVYFCASSLRDRGLGAETLYFGSGTRLTVL.

A remark on this clone: Mouse germline and gene names are used. The CDR3 end lies 1 residue beyond the end of the read and is filled in from the germline J gene. The rearrangement joins TRBV12-2 to TRBJ2-2; 9 positions match TRBD2. This CDR3 has 16 amino acids. CDR1 is SGHLS, CDR2 HYDKME, per germline. Trimming at V came to 4 bases and at J to 1 base, leaving 6 bases not matched to a gene. The DNA read from the CDR3 is TGTGCCAGCTCCTGGGGGGGGGCCTTAAACACCGGGCAGCTCTAC. This encodes CASSWGGALNTGQLY. The entire CDR3 sequence reads CASSWGGALNTGQLYF.

Points on this clone: Mouse gene names and germline throughout. The read falls 1 residue short of the CDR3 end, and the missing part is taken from the germline J gene. The chain uses TRBV4 and TRBJ2-4; D is perhaps TRBD1 (5 bases). V lost 4 bases to trimming and J lost 1 base, with 12 bases between them. The germline V gene encodes CDR1 LGHDT and CDR2 YNNKQL (reference sequence). This CDR3 comprises 15 residues. CDR3 protein: CASSLGVGGQNTLYF. The sequenced part of the CDR3 DNA is TGTGCCAGCAGCTTAGGGGTCGGGGGTCAAAACACCTTGTAC.